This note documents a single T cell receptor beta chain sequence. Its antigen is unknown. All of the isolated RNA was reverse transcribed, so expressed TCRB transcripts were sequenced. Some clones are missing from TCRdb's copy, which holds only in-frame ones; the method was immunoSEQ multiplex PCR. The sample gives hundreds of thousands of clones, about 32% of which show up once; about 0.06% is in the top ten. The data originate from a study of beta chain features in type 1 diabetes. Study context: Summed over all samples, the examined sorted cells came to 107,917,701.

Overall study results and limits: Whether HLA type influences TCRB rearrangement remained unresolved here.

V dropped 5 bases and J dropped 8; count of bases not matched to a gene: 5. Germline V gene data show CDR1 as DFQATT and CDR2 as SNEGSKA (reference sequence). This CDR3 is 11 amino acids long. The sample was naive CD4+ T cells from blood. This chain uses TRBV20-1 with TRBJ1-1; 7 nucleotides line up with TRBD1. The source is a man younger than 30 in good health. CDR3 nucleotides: TGCAGTGCTCGAGGGGGCGCGGAAGCTTTCTTT. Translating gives CSARGGAEAFF.